The TCR beta chain described here comes from a study of response to subunit inactivated influenza vaccine. Study findings and constraints: After each seasonal influenza vaccination, few new T cells are recruited, the authors suggested.

A remark on this clonotype: Its cognate antigen is unknown.

Germline-derived CDR1 and CDR2 are SGHTA and FQGNSA. The CDR3 loop spans 14 amino acids. Between the trimmed V and J ends, which lost 2 bases and 5 bases, there was a span of 11 bases. TCRdb ran MiXCR on the RT-PCR reads and lists one entry per CDR3 protein. The sample holds approximately 570,000 distinct CDR3 sequences, 7.6% seen once. This specimen was PBMCs from blood, taken around 25 months after vaccination. The TCR was taken from a man aged 45 to 70 who received an inactivated influenza vaccine. The chain couples TRBV7-2 to TRBJ2-3; D gene ambiguous. Here the CDR3 reads CASSLRPIGDTQYF. The CDR3 region has the DNA TGTGCCAGCAGCTTACGTCCTATTGGAGATACGCAGTATTTT.